The sequence of this TCR beta chain was determined in a study of fetal regulatory T cell absence and autoimmunity (dated by TCRdb to 2016 to 2017). Describing the broader study: Autoimmunity of the exocrine pancreas was seen in the IPEX patients even though clinical diabetes was absent.

Amplification and barcoding of TCRbeta CDR3 regions were carried out by two-step multiplex PCR on the immunoSEQ human TCRbeta survey platform. Sequencing of the libraries was done on Illumina instruments, and IgH was sequenced in parallel from the same samples. The authors processed their data as follows. To remove PCR and sequencing errors, raw reads were filtered against the IMGT V, D, J definitions and then binned using a nearest-neighbor algorithm. Clones were defined by identical nucleotide sequence; differential abundance between tissues used per-clone Fisher exact tests with pFDR threshold p<0.01. A minimum inclusion filter of 10 in either sample excluded clones with frequencies too low for statistical inference. Pairwise clonal comparisons used the immunoSEQ Analyzer, and gene family usage was assessed with IMGT tools. TCRdb's version of the immuneACCESS table is confined to in-frame rearrangements and falls short of the full clone set. An unresolved V gene accounts for under half of the shortfall where checked; the remainder is of unknown origin. V, J and clone size reflect that table, while D and trimming were determined from the DNA. The sample contains approximately 94,000 clones, less than 80% of them found a single time. Roughly 2% of the sample comes from the top ten.

Genomic DNA from frozen pancreas tissue was processed for repertoire sequencing. The DNeasy Blood and Tissue Kit was used to extract roughly 2-3.1 ug of genomic DNA from umbilical cord blood or frozen pancreas. Points the paper makes about the study in general: The oligoclonal enrichment was interpreted as supporting antigen-driven autoimmunity in the pancreas before birth in IPEX syndrome. The TCR compartment showed significant oligoclonal enrichment in pancreas versus cord blood, with some top clones over 90-fold enriched. TRB gene family usage was broadly similar between cord blood and pancreas, resembling published neonatal and adult repertoires.

Comment on this clone: Its antigen is currently not known. No base-level quality is on record; no much larger clone is a single base apart.

The germline V gene (reference sequence) gives CDR1 as SGHKS and CDR2 as YYEKEE. V loses 0 bases at its end and J loses 5 bases; junction bases beyond the gene matches: 6. Inclusive of the bounding cysteine and phenylalanine, the CDR3 is 15 residues long. Just CDR3 DNA is preserved here, 45 bases in frame from base 1. This sequence uses TRBV5-5 and TRBJ2-7, with 9 junctional bases fitting TRBD1. Sample: pancreas tissue. This TCR was recovered from a male donor with IPEX syndrome. The sequenced DNA: TGTGCCAGCAGCTTGGCCCGGGACAGGGAGGACGAGCAGTACTTC. It specifies CASSLARDREDEQYF.